This TCR beta chain stems from a study of blood T cell repertoires in COVID-19. Across the whole study: Samples came from the United States, Italy and Spain, spanning acute and convalescent COVID-19.

The CDR3 has 14 amino acids. Trimming shortened V by 5 bases and J by 2 bases, and 11 bases separated the two germline ends. Germline V CDR1 and CDR2: SGDLS, YYNGEE. Libraries were prepared by immunoSEQ multiplex PCR; TCRdb keeps only in-frame clonotypes and omits some of them. The table includes 140,000 or so clones, roughly 84% detected once. This receptor was taken from a man younger than 40 with COVID-19, enrolled during active disease. The sequenced sample was peripheral blood. V is TRBV9 and J is TRBJ2-1, with D possibly matching TRBD1 (6 bases). The CDR3 DNA sequence: TGTGCCAGCAGTCAGAGGACAGCCTACAATGAGCAGTTCTTC. Its translation is CASSQRTAYNEQFF.